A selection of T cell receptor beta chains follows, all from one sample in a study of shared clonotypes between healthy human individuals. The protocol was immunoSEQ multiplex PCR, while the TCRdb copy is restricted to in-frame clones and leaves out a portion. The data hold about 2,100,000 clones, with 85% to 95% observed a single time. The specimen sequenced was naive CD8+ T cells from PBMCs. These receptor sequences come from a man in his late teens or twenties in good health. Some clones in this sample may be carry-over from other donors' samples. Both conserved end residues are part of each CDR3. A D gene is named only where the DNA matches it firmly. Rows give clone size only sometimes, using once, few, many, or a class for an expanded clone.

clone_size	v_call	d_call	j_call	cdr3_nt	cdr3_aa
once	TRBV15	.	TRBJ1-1	TGTGCCACCAGCACGATGAACACTGAAGCTTTCTTT	CATSTMNTEAFF
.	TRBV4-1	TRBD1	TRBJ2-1	TGCGCCAGCAGCCAGCTCACGACAGGGGGCGGGAATGAGCAGTTCTTC	CASSQLTTGGGNEQFF
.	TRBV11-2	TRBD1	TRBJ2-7	TGTGCCAGCAGCTTGGACAGGGACCAGTACGAGCAGTACTTC	CASSLDRDQYEQYF
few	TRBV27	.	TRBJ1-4	TGTGCCAGCAGTTTATTCGGGGGCGCCGGGGAAAAACTGTTTTTT	CASSLFGGAGEKLFF
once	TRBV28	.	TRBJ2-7	TGTGCCAGCAGTTCACCCCGATTTCCCCCCTACGAGCAGTACTTC	CASSSPRFPPYEQYF
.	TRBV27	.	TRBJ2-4	TGTGCCAGCAGCCGTGGGAGGATTCAGTACTTC	CASSRGRIQYF
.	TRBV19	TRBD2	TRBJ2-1	TGTGCCAGTAGCCGACTAGCGGGAGCGACCAATGAGCAGTTCTTC	CASSRLAGATNEQFF
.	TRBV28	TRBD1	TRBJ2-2	TGTGCCAGCAGACCGGGACAGTTGAACACCGGGGAGCTGTTTTTT	CASRPGQLNTGELFF
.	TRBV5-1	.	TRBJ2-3	TGCGCCAGCAGCTTGGATGCGACAGGAGTCTTCACAGATACGCAGTATTTT	CASSLDATGVFTDTQYF
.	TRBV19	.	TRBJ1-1	TGTGCCAGTAGTATTGTGCGCGGGGCGACTGAAGCTTTCTTT	CASSIVRGATEAFF
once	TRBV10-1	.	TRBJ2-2	TGCGCCAGCAGTGAGTTCAGGGCCGGGGAGCTGTTTTTT	CASSEFRAGELFF
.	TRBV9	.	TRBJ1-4	TGTGCCAGCAGCCCACCCGCCGGGGAGGGAACCGAAAAACTGTTTTTT	CASSPPAGEGTEKLFF
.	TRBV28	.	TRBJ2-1	TGTGCCAGCAGCCCGGTAGTTACAGCCCCTAGAGAGTTCTTC	CASSPVVTAPREFF
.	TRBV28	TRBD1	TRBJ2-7	TGTGCCAGCAGGTTGACCGGGACAGGGGTCTACGAGCAGTACTTC	CASRLTGTGVYEQYF
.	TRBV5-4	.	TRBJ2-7	TGTGCCAGCAGCCAGGACCCGGAATACTCCTACGAGCAGTACTTC	CASSQDPEYSYEQYF
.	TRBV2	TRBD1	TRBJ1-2	TGTGCCAGCAGTGAAAGACGGGCAGGGGGCTTGGTCTGGGGCTACACCTTC	CASSERRAGGLVWGYTF
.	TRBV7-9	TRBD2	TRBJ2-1	TGTGCCAGCGGACACGGACTAGCGGGAGCTAATGAGCAGTTCTTC	CASGHGLAGANEQFF
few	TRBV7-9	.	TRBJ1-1	TGTGCCAGCAGCTTCGGACAGCTGAACACTGAAGCTTTCTTT	CASSFGQLNTEAFF
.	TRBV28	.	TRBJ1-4	TGTGCCAGCGCACTTTCGTTGACAAACGAAAAACTGTTTTTT	CASALSLTNEKLFF
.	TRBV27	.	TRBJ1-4	TGTGCCAGCAGGCATCAGCCCGCTAATGAAAAACTGTTTTTT	CASRHQPANEKLFF
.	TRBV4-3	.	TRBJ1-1	TGCGCCAGCAGCCACGGACATCCAAGTGGCACTGAAGCTTTCTTT	CASSHGHPSGTEAFF
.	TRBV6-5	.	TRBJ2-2	TGTGCCAGCAGAGGGGTAACCGGGGAGCTGTTTTTT	CASRGVTGELFF
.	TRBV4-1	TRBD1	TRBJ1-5	TGCGCCAGCAGCCAAGAGGTGACAGGGGGCAATCAGCCCCAGCATTTT	CASSQEVTGGNQPQHF
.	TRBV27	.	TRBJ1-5	TGTGCCAGCAGTTTTGGGCAGAATCAGCCCCAGCATTTT	CASSFGQNQPQHF
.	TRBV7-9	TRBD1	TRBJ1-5	TGTGCCAGCAGCGCGGCGACAGGGGATGGACAGCCCCAGCATTTT	CASSAATGDGQPQHF
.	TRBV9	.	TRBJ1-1	TGTGCCAGCAGCGCGTGGACGGAGAACACTGAAGCTTTCTTT	CASSAWTENTEAFF
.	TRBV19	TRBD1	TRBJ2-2	TGTGCCAGTAGTATTAAGGGACAGGAGGACACCGGGGAGCTGTTTTTT	CASSIKGQEDTGELFF
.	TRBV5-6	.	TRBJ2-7	TGTGCCAGCAGCCACGTGGACAGTTTTTACGAGCAGTACTTC	CASSHVDSFYEQYF
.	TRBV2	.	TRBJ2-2	TGTGCCAGCAGTGAAGCCCTTCGGTTGCGAGCGGACACCGGGGAGCTGTTTTTT	CASSEALRLRADTGELFF
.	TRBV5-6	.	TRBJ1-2	TGTGCCAGCAGCTTGGAGGGGAGGACTAACTATGGCTACACCTTC	CASSLEGRTNYGYTF
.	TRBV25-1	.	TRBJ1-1	TGTGCCAGCTGCCAAGTAGGGAGCACTGAAGCTTTCTTT	CASCQVGSTEAFF
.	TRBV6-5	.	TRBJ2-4	TGTGCCAGCAGCCCGGGTAGCATTCAGTACTTC	CASSPGSIQYF
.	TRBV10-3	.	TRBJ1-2	TGTGCCATCAGTGAGTCGACTGGGCGATCGAACTATGGCTACACCTTC	CAISESTGRSNYGYTF
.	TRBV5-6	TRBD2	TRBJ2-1	TGTGCCAGCAGCTTTGGACTAGCGGGAGTCTATGAGCAGTTCTTC	CASSFGLAGVYEQFF
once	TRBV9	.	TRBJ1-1	TGTGCCAGCAGCCTTGGTGGGGAGCTCGAAGCTTTCTTT	CASSLGGELEAFF
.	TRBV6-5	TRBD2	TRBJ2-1	TGTGCCAGCAGCCAGGGACTAGCGGGCCTAAATGAGCAGTTCTTC	CASSQGLAGLNEQFF
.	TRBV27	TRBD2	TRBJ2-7	TGTGCCAGCAGTTTAGAAGCGGGAGTTGGTCGCGAGCAGTACTTC	CASSLEAGVGREQYF
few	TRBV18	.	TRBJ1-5	TGTGCCAGCTCATCAGGGGACTCCAACAATCAGCCCCAGCATTTT	CASSSGDSNNQPQHF
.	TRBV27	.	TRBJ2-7	TGTGCCAGCAGTCCCTACGCGGGTCTGGGGGCATACGAGCAGTACTTC	CASSPYAGLGAYEQYF
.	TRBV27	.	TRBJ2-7	TGTGCCAGCAGTTTATTCCCCTCCTACGAGCAGTACTTC	CASSLFPSYEQYF
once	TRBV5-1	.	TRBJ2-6	TGCGCCAGCAGCTCGGGGGAGTTCCCCTACTCTGGGGCCAACGTCCTGACTTTC	CASSSGEFPYSGANVLTF
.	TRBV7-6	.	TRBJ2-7	TGTGCCAGCAGTTGGGGACGTCGGAAATCCTACGAGCAGTACTTC	CASSWGRRKSYEQYF
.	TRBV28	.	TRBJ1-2	TGTGCCAGCAGTTTTATCGGTTCTGAGGTAGGGGTTGATGGCTACACCTTC	CASSFIGSEVGVDGYTF
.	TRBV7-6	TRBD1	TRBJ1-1	TGTGCCAGCAGCGGGGGGACAGAAATGAACACTGAAGCTTTCTTT	CASSGGTEMNTEAFF
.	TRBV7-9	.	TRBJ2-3	TGTGCCAGCAGGGTCGAGCGGAGCACAGATACGCAGTATTTT	CASRVERSTDTQYF
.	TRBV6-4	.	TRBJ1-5	TGTGCCAGCATCCGAACCAGGGGTTTCAATCAGCCCCAGCATTTT	CASIRTRGFNQPQHF
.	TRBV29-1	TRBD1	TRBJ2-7	TGCAGCGTTTCCGACAGGGGCTACGAGCAGTACTTC	CSVSDRGYEQYF
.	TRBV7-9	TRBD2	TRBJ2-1	TGTGCCAGCAGCCCGGGACTAGCGGGAGGTGTACATGAGCAGTTCTTC	CASSPGLAGGVHEQFF
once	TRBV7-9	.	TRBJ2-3	TGTGCCAGCAGCTTTCCGGGACCAGACACTAGCACAGATACGCAGTATTTT	CASSFPGPDTSTDTQYF
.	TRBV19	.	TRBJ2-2	TGTGCCGCAAAAACACGCGGCGGACCTAACACCGGGGAGCTGTTTTTT	CAAKTRGGPNTGELFF
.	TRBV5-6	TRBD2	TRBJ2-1	TGTGCCAGCAGCCCGGTGGCGGGACTAGATCTCAATGAGCAGTTCTTC	CASSPVAGLDLNEQFF
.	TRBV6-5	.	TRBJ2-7	TGTGCCAGCAGTTACTCGAGGCCGATCTACGAGCAGTACTTC	CASSYSRPIYEQYF
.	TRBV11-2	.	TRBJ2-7	TGTGCCAGCGGGGACACAACCCCCTACGAGCAGTACTTC	CASGDTTPYEQYF